This paragraph covers one T cell receptor (beta chain) sequence. The antigen remains unidentified. V gave up 7 bases and J gave up 14 bases; unmatched junction bases: 8. The CDR3 extends over 12 amino acids. Germline CDR1 is ENHRY and CDR2 is SYGVKD. The data were produced by immunoSEQ multiplex PCR, yet TCRdb's version contains in-frame clones alone and is incomplete. This table has approximately 130,000 clones, 93% appearing once. The sample comes from a study of T cell responses to AZD1222 COVID-19 vaccine. Whole-study results and caveats: Among vaccine-associated CD4 TCRs, coverage spanned spike, with dominance at 160-218 and 743-854. Clonal diversity was possibly underestimated, and white British individuals and females predominated among donors. Two doses of AZD1222 preceded a rise in Spike-specific TCR breadth and depth. Sampling that yielded the repertoires occurred only after the peak T cell response.

This TCR was sampled from an adult in good health. Specimen: peripheral blood, collected on day 0 of AZD1222 vaccination. The rearrangement joins TRBV10-3 to TRBJ1-6, with 7 bases lining up with TRBD1. The chain's CDR3 is CAIKPGGSALHF. The CDR3 DNA sequence: TGTGCCATCAAGCCAGGGGGGTCTGCCCTCCACTTT.